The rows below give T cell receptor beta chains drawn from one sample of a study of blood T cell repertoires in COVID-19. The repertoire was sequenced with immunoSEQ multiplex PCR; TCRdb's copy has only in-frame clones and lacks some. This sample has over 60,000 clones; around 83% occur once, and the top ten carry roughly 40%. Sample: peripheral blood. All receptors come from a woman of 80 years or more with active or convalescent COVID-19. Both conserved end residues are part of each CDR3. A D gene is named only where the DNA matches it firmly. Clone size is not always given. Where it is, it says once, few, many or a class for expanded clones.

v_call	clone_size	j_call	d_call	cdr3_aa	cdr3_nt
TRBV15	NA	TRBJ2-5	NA	CATSRGQSETQYF	TGTGCCACCAGCAGAGGGCAGTCAGAGACCCAGTACTTC
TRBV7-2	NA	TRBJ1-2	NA	CASSLGYGAAYGYTF	TGTGCCAGCAGCTTAGGCTATGGGGCGGCCTATGGCTACACCTTC
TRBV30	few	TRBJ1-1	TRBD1	CAWRIQGRWTEAFF	TGTGCCTGGAGGATACAGGGGAGGTGGACTGAAGCTTTCTTT
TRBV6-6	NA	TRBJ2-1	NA	CASSPRVGQSNSYNEQFF	TGTGCCAGCAGTCCTCGCGTAGGACAAAGTAACTCCTACAATGAGCAGTTCTTC
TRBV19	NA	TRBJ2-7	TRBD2	CASRPTLLAGVYEQYF	TGTGCCAGTAGGCCCACCCTCCTAGCGGGGGTCTACGAGCAGTACTTC
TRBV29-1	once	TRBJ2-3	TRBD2	CSVRTSGGGDTQYF	TGCAGCGTTCGGACTAGCGGGGGTGGGGATACGCAGTATTTT
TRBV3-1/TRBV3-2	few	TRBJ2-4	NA	CASSRGDIQYF	TGTGCCAGCAGCCGGGGGGACATTCAGTACTTC
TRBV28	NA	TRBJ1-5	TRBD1	CASRGTDNQPQHF	TGTGCCAGCAGAGGGACAGACAATCAGCCCCAGCATTTT
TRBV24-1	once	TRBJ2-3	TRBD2	CATSDETTSGGPILGTDTQYF	TGTGCCACCAGTGACGAGACGACTAGCGGGGGCCCCATTTTGGGCACAGATACGCAGTATTTT
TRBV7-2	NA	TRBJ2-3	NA	CASSQKARLTGDTQYF	TGTGCCAGCAGCCAGAAGGCGAGGCTTACCGGAGATACGCAGTATTTT
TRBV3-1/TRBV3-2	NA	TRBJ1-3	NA	CASSQNRDAGNTIYF	TGTGCCAGCAGCCAAAACAGGGATGCTGGAAACACCATATATTTT
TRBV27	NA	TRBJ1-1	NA	CASSLIQGTEAFF	TGTGCCAGCAGTTTAATACAGGGCACTGAAGCTTTCTTT
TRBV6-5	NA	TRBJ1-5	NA	CASSYSFGNQPQHF	TGTGCCAGCAGTTACTCTTTCGGCAATCAGCCCCAGCATTTT
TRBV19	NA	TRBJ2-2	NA	CASKKSITGELFF	TGTGCCAGTAAAAAGAGTATCACCGGGGAGCTGTTTTTT
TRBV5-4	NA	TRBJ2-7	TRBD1	CASSVRTGSNEQYF	TGTGCCAGCAGCGTTCGGACAGGGTCGAACGAGCAGTACTTC
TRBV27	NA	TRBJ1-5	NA	CASGYLNQPQHF	TGTGCCTCAGGCTATCTCAATCAGCCCCAGCATTTT
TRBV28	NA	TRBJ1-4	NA	CATTRATNEKLFF	TGTGCCACCACCCGAGCAACTAATGAAAAACTGTTTTTT
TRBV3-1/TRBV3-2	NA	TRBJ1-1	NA	CASSQVGRVGTEAFF	TGTGCCAGCAGCCAAGTCGGGAGGGTGGGCACTGAAGCTTTCTTT
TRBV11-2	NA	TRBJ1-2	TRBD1	CASKLSGQGAGYTF	TGTGCCAGCAAATTGTCGGGACAGGGGGCTGGCTACACCTTC
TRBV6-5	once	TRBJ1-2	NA	CASSYQTGPNYGYTF	TGTGCCAGCAGTTACCAAACAGGGCCTAACTATGGCTACACCTTC
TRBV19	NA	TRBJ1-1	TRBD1	CASSKAHRGGYTEAFF	TGTGCCAGTAGTAAAGCCCACAGGGGGGGGTACACTGAAGCTTTCTTT
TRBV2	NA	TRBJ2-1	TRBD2	CASSEVSGGTSAYNEQFF	TGTGCCAGCAGTGAAGTTAGCGGGGGGACGAGCGCCTACAATGAGCAGTTCTTC
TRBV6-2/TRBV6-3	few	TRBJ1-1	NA	CASSREVNTEAFF	TGTGCCAGCAGTCGGGAGGTGAACACTGAAGCTTTCTTT
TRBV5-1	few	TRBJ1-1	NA	CASSLGQIMNTEAFF	TGCGCCAGCAGCTTGGGACAGATAATGAACACTGAAGCTTTCTTT
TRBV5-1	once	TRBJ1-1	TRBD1	CASSQGGASTEAFF	TGCGCCAGCAGCCAAGGGGGCGCGAGCACTGAAGCTTTCTTT
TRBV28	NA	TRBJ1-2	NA	CASSLWSSNYGYTF	TGTGCCAGCAGTTTATGGTCCTCTAACTATGGCTACACCTTC
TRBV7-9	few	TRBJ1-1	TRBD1	CASGRGLGSEAFF	TGTGCCAGCGGTAGGGGGCTTGGCTCTGAAGCTTTCTTT
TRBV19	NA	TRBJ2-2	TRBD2	CASSTPGLAGHTGELFF	TGTGCCAGTAGTACCCCGGGACTAGCGGGGCACACCGGGGAGCTGTTTTTT
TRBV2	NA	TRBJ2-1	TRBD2	CASSEAGLSGGAHEQFF	TGTGCCAGCAGTGAAGCAGGTCTGAGCGGGGGGGCGCATGAGCAGTTCTTC
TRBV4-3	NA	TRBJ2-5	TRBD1	CASSLIIQGSGPQETQYF	TGCGCCAGCAGCCTCATCATACAGGGGTCGGGCCCGCAAGAGACCCAGTACTTC
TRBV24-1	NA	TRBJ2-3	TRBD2	CATSDLQGGRGASTDTQYF	TGTGCCACCAGTGATTTGCAGGGTGGGCGGGGGGCTTCCACAGATACGCAGTATTTT
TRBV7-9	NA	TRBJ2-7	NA	CASRQSQGRWEQYF	TGTGCCAGCAGACAATCGCAGGGTCGGTGGGAGCAGTACTTC
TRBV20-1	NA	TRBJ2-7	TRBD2	CSASAPASGNYEQYF	TGCAGTGCTAGTGCCCCGGCTAGCGGCAACTACGAGCAGTACTTC
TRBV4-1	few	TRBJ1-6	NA	CASSQDHVDFDSPLHF	TGCGCCAGCAGCCAAGATCACGTGGACTTCGATTCACCCCTCCACTTT
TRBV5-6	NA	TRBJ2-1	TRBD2	CASSLWASGGAGSYNEQFF	TGTGCCAGCAGCTTATGGGCTAGCGGGGGGGCAGGCTCCTACAATGAGCAGTTCTTC
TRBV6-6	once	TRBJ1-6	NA	CASSYSTQGSSPLHF	TGTGCCAGCAGTTACTCGACGCAGGGCTCTTCACCCCTCCACTTT
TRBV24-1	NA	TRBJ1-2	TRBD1	CATSDWGQGVCGYTF	TGTGCCACCAGTGATTGGGGACAGGGGGTGTGTGGCTACACCTTC
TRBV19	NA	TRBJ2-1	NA	CASSPGRFQFF	TGTGCCAGTAGTCCTGGGAGGTTTCAGTTCTTC
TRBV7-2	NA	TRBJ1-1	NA	CASSLYRENTEAFF	TGTGCCAGCAGCTTGTACAGGGAGAACACTGAAGCTTTCTTT
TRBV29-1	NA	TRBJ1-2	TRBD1	CSGGTVMGGYTF	TGCAGCGGAGGGACAGTTATGGGGGGCTACACCTTC
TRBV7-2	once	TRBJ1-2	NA	CASSLFRGADYGYTF	TGTGCCAGCAGCTTATTTCGGGGGGCGGACTATGGCTACACCTTC
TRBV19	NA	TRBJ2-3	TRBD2	CASSPVAGGRPDTQYF	TGTGCCAGTAGTCCAGTAGCGGGGGGGCGTCCAGATACGCAGTATTTT
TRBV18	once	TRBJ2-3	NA	CASSPPAQNTQYF	TGTGCCAGCTCACCACCGGCTCAAAATACGCAGTATTTT
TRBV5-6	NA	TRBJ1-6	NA	CASSSYATGGGSPLHF	TGTGCCAGCAGCTCATATGCGACGGGGGGAGGATCACCCCTCCACTTT
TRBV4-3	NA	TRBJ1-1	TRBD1	CASSQDLGTVITEAFF	TGCGCCAGCAGCCAAGATCTGGGGACAGTGATCACTGAAGCTTTCTTT
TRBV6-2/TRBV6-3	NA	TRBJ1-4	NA	CASSSDSEKLFF	TGTGCCAGCAGTTCCGACAGCGAAAAACTGTTTTTT
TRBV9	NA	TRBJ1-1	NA	CASSVASNTEAFF	TGTGCCAGCAGCGTAGCTTCGAACACTGAAGCTTTCTTT
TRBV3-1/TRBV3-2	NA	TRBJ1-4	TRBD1	CASSHHLGQGNEKLFF	TGTGCCAGCAGCCATCACCTGGGACAGGGTAATGAAAAACTGTTTTTT
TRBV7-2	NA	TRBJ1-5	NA	CASSLGPSGSNQPQHF	TGTGCCAGCAGCTTAGGACCCAGCGGGAGCAATCAGCCCCAGCATTTT
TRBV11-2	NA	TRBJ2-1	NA	CASSLDWAGGLEQFF	TGTGCCAGCAGCTTAGATTGGGCCGGGGGGCTCGAGCAGTTCTTC
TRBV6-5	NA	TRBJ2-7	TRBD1	CASSTGDLSYEQYF	TGTGCCAGCAGTACAGGGGATTTATCCTACGAGCAGTACTTC
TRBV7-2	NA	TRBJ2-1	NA	CASSPRTGGRISSYNEQFF	TGTGCCAGCAGCCCCAGGACTGGAGGAAGAATTAGCTCCTACAATGAGCAGTTCTTC
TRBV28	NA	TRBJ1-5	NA	CASSSGAGNQPQHF	TGTGCCAGCAGTTCAGGGGCGGGCAATCAGCCCCAGCATTTT
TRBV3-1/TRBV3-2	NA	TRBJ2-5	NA	CASSQGTEETQYF	TGTGCCAGCAGCCAAGGGACAGAAGAGACCCAGTACTTC
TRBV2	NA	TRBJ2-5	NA	CASRASEAQYF	TGTGCCAGCAGAGCCAGCGAGGCCCAGTACTTC
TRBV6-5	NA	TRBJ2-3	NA	CASSRDLGSGDTQYF	TGTGCCAGCAGTAGGGACTTGGGTTCGGGAGATACGCAGTATTTT
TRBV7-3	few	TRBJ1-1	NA	CASSLGPDQGAFF	TGTGCCAGCAGCTTAGGTCCAGATCAGGGAGCTTTCTTT
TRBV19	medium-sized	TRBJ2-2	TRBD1	CASRDRTNTGELFF	TGTGCCAGTAGGGACAGGACGAACACCGGGGAGCTGTTTTTT
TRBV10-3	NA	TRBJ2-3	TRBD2	CAISESSSMRGGQTDTQYF	TGTGCCATCAGTGAGTCGTCCTCTATGCGGGGGGGACAAACAGATACGCAGTATTTT